This T cell receptor beta chain was documented in a study of cytotoxic CD8 clonotypes in ibrutinib-treated CLL. Across the whole study: Treatment had run for a median approximately eleven months, range 6 to 36, when response samples were taken. Study findings and constraints: Baseline values of clonality outstripped age-matched healthy donors and followed circulating CD8+ T-cell counts.

On this clone itself: No antigen is known for it.

TCRdb's table, derived via immunoSEQ multiplex PCR, lists solely in-frame clones and lacks some. The sample contains about 130,000 clones, 79% of which appear only once. Germline CDR1 is MNHNS and CDR2 is SASEGT. The CDR3 has 13 amino acids. Trimming took 3 bases from V and 5 from J, leaving 10 bases between them. This material consisted of PBMCs, taken after 12 months of ibrutinib treatment. V and J are TRBV6-1 and TRBJ1-1; TRBD1 might be the D (5 bases). The TCR originated in a human donor with chronic lymphocytic leukemia. For the CDR3, the DNA is TGTGCCAGCAGTGAGGTGGGACCAACTGAAGCTTTCTTT. Its translation is CASSEVGPTEAFF.